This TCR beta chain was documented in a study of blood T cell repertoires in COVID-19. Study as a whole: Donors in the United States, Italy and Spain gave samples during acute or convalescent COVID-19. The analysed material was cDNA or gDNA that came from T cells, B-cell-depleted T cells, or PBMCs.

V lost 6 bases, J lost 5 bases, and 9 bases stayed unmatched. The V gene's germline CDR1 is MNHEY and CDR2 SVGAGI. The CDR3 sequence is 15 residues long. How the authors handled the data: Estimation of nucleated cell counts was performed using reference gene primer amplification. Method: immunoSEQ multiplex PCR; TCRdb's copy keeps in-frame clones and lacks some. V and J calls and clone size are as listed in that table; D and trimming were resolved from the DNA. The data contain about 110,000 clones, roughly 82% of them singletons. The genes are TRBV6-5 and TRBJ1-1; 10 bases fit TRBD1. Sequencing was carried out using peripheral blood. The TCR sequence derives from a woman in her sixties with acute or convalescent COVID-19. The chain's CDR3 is CASRIAGTGVTEAFF. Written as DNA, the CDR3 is TGTGCCAGCAGGATCGCCGGGACAGGGGTGACTGAAGCTTTCTTT.